This paragraph covers one TCR beta chain sequence. This entry is derived from a study of blood T cell repertoires in COVID-19. Repertoires were generated with immunoSEQ multiplex PCR, while TCRdb's copy carries only in-frame clones and drops some. The table has about 140,000 clones, 60% to 85% seen once. Sequenced: peripheral blood. The TCR sequence derives from a woman of 80 years or more with active or convalescent COVID-19.

In DNA form, the CDR3 reads TGTGCCAGCAGTTCCTTGGCGGGCAATTCACCCCTCCACTTT. This codes for CASSSLAGNSPLHF. V gene TRBV28 combines with J gene TRBJ1-6; D is uncertain. Trimming cost V 4 bases and J 7 bases, with 11 bases left between them. The CDR3 runs to 14 residues. Germline lookup yields CDR1 MDHEN and CDR2 SYDVKM. Based on the CDR3 plus reference TRBV28 and TRBJ1-6, the full variable domain is DVKVTQSSRYLVKRTGEKVFLECVQDMDHENMFWYRQDPGLGLRLIYFSYDVKMKEKGDIPEGYSVSREKKERFSLILESASTNQTSMYLCASSSLAGNSPLHFGNGTRLTVT.